Below are 10 T cell receptor beta chains sequenced from a single sample in a study of cytomegalovirus exposure and HLA in healthy donors. Repertoires were generated with immunoSEQ multiplex PCR, while TCRdb's copy carries only in-frame clones and drops some. The sample contains around 93,000 clones, 85% of which appear only once. What was sequenced was PBMCs. Every receptor here comes from a man between 18 and 35 years old in good health and CMV-seropositive.

The chain combines TRBV6-1 with TRBJ2-7; no clear D gene. The CDR3 is made up of 14 amino acids. From germline, CDR1 is MNHNS and CDR2 SASEGT. V gave up 2 bases and J gave up 3 bases, with 11 bases separating them. The CDR3 DNA is TGTGCCAGCAGTGAAAGTTTGAACTACTACGAGCAGTACTTC. This codes for CASSESLNYYEQYF.

CDR3 nucleotides: TGTGCCAGCAGTTTATTTGCCGGGGGTGAGCAGTACTTC. Its protein is CASSLFAGGEQYF. J is TRBJ2-7 and V is TRBV27; D possibly corresponds to TRBD2 (6 bases). The length of the CDR3 is 13 residues. Germline CDR1 and CDR2: MNHEY and SMNVEV (reference sequence). V lost 1 base to trimming and J lost 7 bases, with 11 bases between them.

This chain links TRBV7-9 with TRBJ2-1; 9 bases agree with TRBD2. The germline CDR1 and CDR2 sequences are SEHNR and FQNEAQ (reference sequence). CDR3 length equals 16 residues. Germline trimming cut 5 bases from V and 4 bases from J; bases unmatched to any gene: 9. For the CDR3, the DNA is TGTGCCAGCAGCCCTCGGCTAGCGGGAACATACAATGAGCAGTTCTTC. It encodes CASSPRLAGTYNEQFF.

The chain joins TRBV14 to TRBJ1-4; TRBD1 matches at 9 bases. Germline V gives CDR1 SGHDN, CDR2 FVKESK. V lost 2 bases, J lost 8 bases, and 6 bases stayed unmatched. The CDR3 totals 15 residues. CDR3 protein: CASSQLGQGSEKLFF. CDR3 coding DNA: TGTGCCAGCAGCCAACTAGGACAGGGGTCCGAAAAACTGTTTTTT.

The chain uses TRBV7-9 and TRBJ2-2; 7 bases match TRBD2. Germline CDR1 and CDR2: SEHNR and FQNEAQ (reference sequence). The CDR3 extends over 17 amino acids. V dropped 1 base and J dropped 1; count of bases not matched to a gene: 6. CDR3 loop: CASSLDPSGVNTGELFF. In DNA form, the CDR3 reads TGTGCCAGCAGCTTAGACCCTAGCGGAGTGAACACCGGGGAGCTGTTTTTT. The complete variable domain, with remaining parts taken from reference TRBV7-9 and TRBJ2-2, reads DTGVSQNPRHKITKRGQNVTFRCDPISEHNRLYWYRQTLGQGPEFLTYFQNEAQLEKSRLLSDRFSAERPKGSFSTLEIQRTEQGDSAMYLCASSLDPSGVNTGELFFGEGSRLTVL.

This chain connects TRBV2 to TRBJ2-5; no firm D call. CDR3 length equals 12 residues. The germline V gene encodes CDR1 SNHLY and CDR2 FYNNEI. The germline V and J ends were trimmed by 0 bases and 5 bases, with 4 bases remaining between them. CDR3 amino acids: CASSEAGETQYF. The CDR3, as DNA: TGTGCCAGCAGTGAAGCGGGCGAGACCCAGTACTTC. Complete variable domain (other parts from reference TRBV2 and TRBJ2-5): EPEVTQTPSHQVTQMGQEVILRCVPISNHLYFYWYRQILGQKVEFLVSFYNNEISEKSEIFDDQFSVERPDGSNFTLKIRSTKLEDSAMYFCASSEAGETQYFGPGTRLLVL.

CDR3 amino acids: CASSSGLAGGTDTQYF. CDR3 DNA: TGTGCCAGCAGCTCCGGACTAGCGGGAGGCACAGATACGCAGTATTTT. The chain is built from TRBV13 and TRBJ2-3; TRBD2 matches at 13 bases. V lost 4 bases and J lost 1; bases outside the gene matches: 2. The CDR3 consists of 16 residues. Germline CDR1 and CDR2: PRHDT and FYEKMQ (reference sequence).

The chain combines TRBV6-1 with TRBJ2-2; TRBD1 matches 8 bases. This CDR3 region has 17 residues. V was clipped by 3 bases and J by 1 base; unmatched bases: 7. Germline assignment: CDR1 MNHNS and CDR2 SASEGT. CDR3 sequence reads: CASSDGTGPLNTGELFF. For the CDR3, the DNA is TGTGCCAGCAGTGACGGGACAGGTCCCTTGAACACCGGGGAGCTGTTTTTT.

The chain combines TRBV28 with TRBJ2-7, with 8 bases lining up with TRBD2. The V gene end was trimmed by 3 bases and the J gene end by 1 base; junction bases not matched to a gene: 5. The CDR3 is 15 residues long. The germline gives CDR1 MDHEN, CDR2 SYDVKM. The CDR3 sequence: CASSFPRGGSYEQYF. DNA for the CDR3: TGTGCCAGCAGTTTCCCCCGGGGGGGATCCTACGAGCAGTACTTC. Full variable domain (missing parts from reference TRBV28 and TRBJ2-7): DVKVTQSSRYLVKRTGEKVFLECVQDMDHENMFWYRQDPGLGLRLIYFSYDVKMKEKGDIPEGYSVSREKKERFSLILESASTNQTSMYLCASSFPRGGSYEQYFGPGTRLTVT.

The chain is built from TRBV30 and TRBJ1-2; a possible D gene is TRBD1 (6 bases). The V end was cut by 0 bases, the J end by 4 bases, with 12 bases between. Germline lookup yields CDR1 GTSNPN and CDR2 SVGIG (reference sequence). The CDR3 totals 14 residues. The CDR3 region has the DNA TGTGCCTGGAGTGTATGGGGGACATCCTATGGCTACACCTTC. This sequence encodes CAWSVWGTSYGYTF.